The source of this TCR beta chain is a study of breast tumors, draining lymph nodes, adjacent tissues. V shed 4 bases and J 4 bases; nucleotides not matched to a gene: 3. In germline, CDR1 is SGHAT, CDR2 FQNNGV. The CDR3 is made up of 15 amino acids. The lymph nodes were axillary draining lymph nodes from breast cancer patients. TCRdb re-analysed the multiplex PCR reads in MiXCR, keeping a single row per CDR3 protein. The repertoire holds 200,000 to 250,000 distinct CDR3 sequences, under 40% seen once, with 3.6% in the top ten. Material for sequencing was axillary lymph node tissue. V is TRBV11-2 and J is TRBJ2-1, with 11 bases aligning to TRBD1. This TCR was sampled from a female donor with breast cancer. Some clones in this sample may be carry-over from other donors' samples. CDR3 coding DNA: TGTGCCAGCAGCTCTGGACAGGGGGCATACAATGAGCAGTTCTTC. Amino acids: CASSSGQGAYNEQFF. Drawing the rest from reference TRBV11-2 and TRBJ2-1, the complete variable domain is EAGVAQSPRYKIIEKRQSVAFWCNPISGHATLYWYQQILGQGPKLLIQFQNNGVVDDSQLPKDRFSAERLKGVDSTLKIQPAKLEDSAVYLCASSSGQGAYNEQFFGPGTRLTVL.